The 12 T cell receptor beta chains given below trace back to one sample, sequenced in a study of CD8 T cells in Susac syndrome. RNA totalling roughly 0.45 to 1 ug underwent reverse transcription with random hexamers. TCRdb re-analysed the immunoSEQ multiplex PCR reads in MiXCR, keeping a single row per CDR3 protein. The sample lists approximately 110,000 distinct CDR3 sequences, around 95% occurring once. Sequencing used CD4+ T cells from PBMCs. These receptors all stem from a human donor in good health.

The gene calls are TRBV27 and TRBJ2-7, with 10 bases aligning to TRBD1. This CDR3 has 16 amino acids. CDR1 and CDR2 from the germline V gene are MNHEY and SMNVEV (reference sequence). Trimming removed 4 bases from V and 5 bases from J; junction bases left unmatched: 11. CDR3: CASSYPKDRGPHEQYF. In DNA, the CDR3 is TGTGCCAGCAGTTACCCAAAAGACAGGGGGCCCCACGAGCAGTACTTC.

J is TRBJ1-2 and V is TRBV5-4; no clear D. The length of the CDR3 is 14 residues. With 3 bases removed from V and 8 bases from J, the gap between germline ends came to 17 bases. Germline V gene sequence: CDR1 SGHNT, CDR2 YYREEE (reference sequence). For the CDR3, the DNA is TGTGCCAGCAGCTCTACGACGGTGATCCGAGGCTACACCTTC. Translated, it gives CASSSTTVIRGYTF.

This clonotype was recorded once. The chain employs TRBV6-2 or TRBV6-3 and TRBJ1-1; D is ambiguous. V shed 4 bases and J shed 6 bases, with 12 bases lying between them. Germline CDR1 is MNHEY and CDR2 is SVGEGT. This CDR3 comprises 13 residues. CDR3 sequence (DNA): TGTGCCAGCAGTTCCTTACGTGGGGCTGAAGCTTTCTTT. Translating gives CASSSLRGAEAFF.

This chain joins TRBV5-6 and TRBJ2-7; D unresolved. The ends were cut back, 2 bases at V and 2 bases at J, with 11 bases in the middle. The CDR3 runs 14 residues. Germline CDR1 is SGHDT and CDR2 is YYEEEE. CDR3 sequence reads: CASSFFGPTYEQYF. The CDR3 DNA is TGTGCCAGCAGCTTTTTCGGACCAACCTACGAGCAGTACTTC.

This clonotype has only one observation. The chain employs TRBV23-1 and TRBJ2-7; 8 bases are shared with TRBD1. TRBV23-1 is marked as an open reading frame, function uncertain. This CDR3 spans 15 amino acids. Losses at the gene ends were 4 bases for V and 3 bases for J; bases not matched to a gene: 8. CDR3 sequence (DNA): TGCGCCAGCAGTCTCTCCGGGGGACAGGACTACGAGCAGTACTTC. This translates into CASSLSGGQDYEQYF.

The V and J genes are TRBV2 and TRBJ1-5, with D perhaps TRBD1 (6 bases). Trimming pared 7 bases from V and 7 bases from J, leaving 11 bases between. Per germline, CDR1 SNHLY and CDR2 FYNNEI. The CDR3 covers 12 residues. The CDR3 DNA reads as TGTGCCAGCAAGAACAGGGCCCAGCCCCAGCATTTT. This gives the protein CASKNRAQPQHF.

The CDR3 coding sequence is TGTGCCAGCAGTATTCAACAGGGGGGCCTCTATGGCTACACCTTC. As protein: CASSIQQGGLYGYTF. The chain has TRBV6-1 and TRBJ1-2; TRBD1 matches at 8 bases. Germline CDR1 and CDR2: MNHNS and SASEGT. The CDR3 sequence is 15 residues long. Trimming cost V 5 bases and J 4 bases; bases outside gene matches: 9.

The rearrangement links TRBV28 to TRBJ1-2; D ambiguous. The germline V gene has CDR1 MDHEN and CDR2 SYDVKM. V was shortened by 10 bases and J by 4 bases, with 16 bases between the two germline ends. This CDR3 is built from 13 residues. CDR3: CAITDLATYGYTF. In DNA, the CDR3 is TGTGCCATAACGGACCTCGCCACCTATGGCTACACCTTC.

This clonotype appeared once. The chain recombines TRBV29-1 with TRBJ2-4; D call uncertain. Germline V gene sequence: CDR1 SQVTM, CDR2 ANQGSEA. Trimming took off 4 bases at V and 1 base at J, with 8 bases between the two ends. The CDR3 totals 13 residues. Here the CDR3 reads CSVGSPAKNIQYF. The CDR3 nucleotides are TGCAGCGTTGGCAGCCCGGCCAAAAACATTCAGTACTTC. The full variable domain, rest sourced from reference TRBV29-1 and TRBJ2-4, is SAVISQKPSRDICQRGTSLTIQCQVDSQVTMMFWYRQQPGQSLTLIATANQGSEATYESGFVIDKFPISRPNLTFSTLTVSNMSPEDSSIYLCSVGSPAKNIQYFGAGTRLSVL.

The chain has TRBV4-3 and TRBJ2-2, with 9 bases identical to TRBD1. V lost 5 bases and J lost 7; bases outside the gene matches: 11. Germline CDR1 and CDR2: LGHNA and YSLEER. This CDR3 is built from 16 residues. The CDR3 bases are TGCGCCAGCAGCGCCCGGACAGGGGCCCTTGTCGGGGAGCTGTTTTTT. Translation: CASSARTGALVGELFF.

The CDR3 is CSVDRGRWPGELFF. Here the CDR3 DNA reads TGCAGCGTTGATCGGGGGCGTTGGCCCGGGGAGCTGTTTTTT. The rearrangement joins TRBV29-1 to TRBJ2-2, with D perhaps assigned TRBD1 or TRBD2 (6 bases each). Trimming removed 3 bases at V and 6 bases at J, with 14 bases between. The length of the CDR3 is 14 residues. Germline-derived CDR1 and CDR2 are SQVTM and ANQGSEA.

This clonotype has a single count. V usage is TRBV5-1 and J usage is TRBJ2-3, with D unresolved. The germline CDR1 and CDR2 sequences are SGHRS and YFSETQ. V was pared by 4 bases and J by 0 bases, with 15 bases between. The CDR3 consists of 16 residues. The CDR3 sequence: CASSTQPTQSTDTQYF. The CDR3 nucleotides read TGCGCCAGCAGCACCCAACCGACACAGAGCACAGATACGCAGTATTTT.